The 5 T cell receptor beta chains below all came from one sample that was sequenced in a study of blood T cell repertoires in COVID-19. Clones were read by immunoSEQ multiplex PCR, and TCRdb kept only the in-frame ones, dropping some. This sample yields tens of thousands of clones, of which 88% are seen a single time; 43% belongs to the top ten. Specimen: peripheral blood. These receptors were obtained from an older woman with COVID-19, enrolled during active disease.

This chain joins TRBV4-1 and TRBJ2-2, with 8 bases fitting TRBD2. V lost 1 base, J lost 2 bases, and 6 bases stayed unmatched. The CDR3 runs to 17 residues. Germline-derived CDR1 and CDR2 are MGHRA and YSYEKL. CDR3: CASSQGGAGANTGELFF. CDR3 DNA sequence: TGCGCCAGCAGCCAAGGCGGAGCGGGGGCTAACACCGGGGAGCTGTTTTTT.

The chain is built from TRBV29-1 and TRBJ2-7; D ambiguous. Germline V CDR1 and CDR2: SQVTM, ANQGSEA. Trimming left V 3 bases short and J 3 bases short, with 12 bases between. The CDR3 is made up of 13 amino acids. The CDR3 DNA reads as TGCAGCGTTGAGGATGTCGGCGGCTACGAGCAGTACTTC. Translated: CSVEDVGGYEQYF.

The gene calls are TRBV2 and TRBJ2-5; 8 positions match TRBD2. Germline CDR1 and CDR2: SNHLY and FYNNEI. The ends lost 10 bases at V and 5 bases at J; junction bases unmatched: 18. The CDR3 spans 16 residues. This CDR3 is CATYRDTGGALETQYF. The CDR3 region has the DNA TGTGCCACCTATAGGGATACCGGGGGGGCCCTGGAGACCCAGTACTTC.

The genes are TRBV7-9 and TRBJ2-7, with D perhaps TRBD2 (5 bases). This CDR3 has 11 amino acids. Trimming left V 5 bases short and J 6 bases short, with 8 bases between. Germline CDR1 SEHNR, CDR2 FQNEAQ (reference sequence). The CDR3 is CASSGGGEQYF. The CDR3 bases are TGTGCCAGCAGCGGAGGCGGCGAGCAGTACTTC.

This rearrangement joins TRBV7-8 to TRBJ1-1; 8 bases map to TRBD1. Per germline, CDR1 SGHVS and CDR2 FQNEAQ. The CDR3 contains 12 residues. J was trimmed by 6 bases and V by 5 bases; bases with no gene match: 2. In DNA form, the CDR3 reads TGTGCCAGCAGCCTACAGGGGGCTGAAGCTTTCTTT. It encodes CASSLQGAEAFF.